A single TCR beta chain is shown here with its context. Antigen unknown. Germline assignment: CDR1 MNHEY and CDR2 SVGEGT. Trimming removed 2 bases from V and 6 bases from J, with 8 bases in between. The CDR3 has 13 residues. The entry originates in a study of identical twins. Study results and limitations: Compared with models, monozygotic twins showed more out-of-frame TCR alpha sharing. Out-of-frame alpha sequences shared between twins exhibited an excess of low generation probability.

Unique molecular identifiers were present on the cDNA, which also gained a universal primer site by template switching. TCRdb ran MiXCR on the 5' RACE reads and lists one entry per CDR3 protein. Found here are about 920,000 distinct CDR3 sequences, approximately 13% of them singletons; the top ten hold about 1.5%. The same data also went into a second study, on yellow fever vaccine responses in identical twins.

The receptor comes from a young woman in good health. The sequenced material came from PBMCs. The chain combines TRBV6-2 or TRBV6-3 with TRBJ2-1; TRBD2 might be the D (6 bases). CDR3 region: CASSYVGGNEQFF. The CDR3 DNA follows: TGTGCCAGCAGTTACGTGGGGGGCAATGAGCAGTTCTTC.